Listed below are T cell receptor beta chains from one sample, sequenced in a study of blood T cell repertoires in COVID-19. Assay used: immunoSEQ multiplex PCR; TCRdb lists only in-frame clones, some missing. Altogether roughly 60,000 clones are present, roughly 86% being singletons, with the ten largest covering 3.6%. Material for sequencing was peripheral blood. These receptors were obtained from a man aged 35 to 55 with COVID-19, enrolled during active disease. Both conserved end residues are part of each CDR3. The D gene is left open where the match is weak. Not every row has a clone size; where given, it reads once, few, many or a size class.

j_call | v_call | clone_size | d_call | cdr3_aa | cdr3_nt
TRBJ1-1 | TRBV4-1 | once | TRBD1 | CASSHRTGGEAFF | TGCGCCAGCAGCCACCGGACAGGGGGGGAAGCTTTCTTT
TRBJ2-3 | TRBV6-5 | once | TRBD2 | CASSYAGVTTDTQYF | TGTGCCAGCAGTTACGCGGGGGTTACCACAGATACGCAGTATTTT
TRBJ2-2 | TRBV5-8 | - | - | CASTTSGKNTGELFF | TGTGCCAGCACGACCTCCGGGAAGAACACCGGGGAGCTGTTTTTT
TRBJ2-7 | TRBV5-3 | - | TRBD1 | CARSWDRVLRYEQYF | TGTGCCAGAAGCTGGGACAGGGTGCTGAGGTACGAGCAGTACTTC
TRBJ1-1 | TRBV3-1/TRBV3-2 | once | - | CASSQGASTEAFF | TGTGCCAGCAGCCAGGGGGCCAGCACTGAAGCTTTCTTT
TRBJ2-3 | TRBV24-1 | - | TRBD2 | CATRARGGAVDTQYF | TGTGCCACCCGGGCGCGGGGGGGCGCGGTAGATACGCAGTATTTT
TRBJ2-1 | TRBV11-2 | - | TRBD2 | CASLNASGIDSEQFF | TGTGCCAGCCTCAATGCTAGCGGGATTGATAGTGAGCAGTTCTTC
TRBJ2-3 | TRBV5-1 | - | TRBD1 | CASRLQGASDTQYF | TGCGCCAGCCGGCTACAGGGGGCTTCAGATACGCAGTATTTT
TRBJ1-1 | TRBV6-5 | - | - | CASSREGGRGTEAFF | TGTGCCAGCAGTAGGGAGGGGGGCAGAGGAACTGAAGCTTTCTTT
TRBJ1-2 | TRBV2 | - | - | CASSDVGIGDYTF | TGTGCCAGCAGTGATGTAGGCATCGGGGACTACACCTTC
TRBJ2-6 | TRBV12-3/TRBV12-4 | - | - | CASVFSGANVLTF | TGTGCCAGCGTCTTCTCTGGGGCCAACGTCCTGACTTTC
TRBJ2-1 | TRBV9 | - | TRBD2 | CASSVVAGGGPQFF | TGTGCCAGCAGCGTAGTAGCGGGAGGGGGCCCCCAGTTCTTC
TRBJ2-3 | TRBV5-1 | - | - | CAGLADTSTDTQYF | TGCGCCGGATTAGCGGACACTAGCACAGATACGCAGTATTTT
TRBJ2-1 | TRBV5-8 | - | TRBD1 | CASSSGTGVYNEQFF | TGTGCCAGCAGCTCCGGGACAGGGGTCTACAATGAGCAGTTCTTC
TRBJ1-1 | TRBV6-5 | few | - | CASSYSEGGTEAFF | TGTGCCAGCAGTTACTCGGAGGGAGGCACTGAAGCTTTCTTT
TRBJ1-5 | TRBV19 | few | - | CASSPKAQGQPQHF | TGTGCCAGTAGTCCAAAAGCACAGGGACAGCCCCAGCATTTT
TRBJ2-7 | TRBV9 | - | TRBD2 | CASSVAGGTYEQYF | TGTGCCAGCAGCGTTGCGGGGGGGACCTACGAGCAGTACTTC
TRBJ1-1 | TRBV11-1 | - | TRBD1 | CASSRGTGGFYTEAFF | TGTGCCAGCAGCAGAGGGACAGGGGGGTTTTATACTGAAGCTTTCTTT
TRBJ1-1 | TRBV15 | - | TRBD1 | CATSSPRGARGTEAFF | TGTGCCACCAGCAGCCCCAGGGGGGCGCGGGGCACTGAAGCTTTCTTT
TRBJ2-1 | TRBV28 | - | - | CASSSSGRTTTKSSYNEQFF | TGTGCCAGCAGTTCCTCAGGGCGCACCACTACAAAAAGCTCCTACAATGAGCAGTTCTTC
TRBJ2-2 | TRBV11-2 | - | TRBD1 | CASSPGTAGELFF | TGTGCCAGCAGCCCGGGGACAGCCGGGGAGCTGTTTTTT
TRBJ2-1 | TRBV18 | - | - | CASSPWSAGSNEQFF | TGTGCCAGCTCACCATGGTCAGCAGGCTCCAATGAGCAGTTCTTC
TRBJ2-3 | TRBV18 | - | TRBD2 | CASSRGLADTTDTQYF | TGTGCCAGCTCACGGGGACTAGCGGACACTACAGATACGCAGTATTTT
TRBJ2-7 | TRBV28 | - | TRBD1 | CASSRLGQGAYEQYF | TGTGCCAGCAGCAGGTTGGGACAGGGGGCATACGAGCAGTACTTC
TRBJ2-2 | TRBV5-1 | - | TRBD1 | CASSFGWAGGVNTGELFF | TGCGCCAGCAGCTTCGGTTGGGCAGGGGGCGTCAACACCGGGGAGCTGTTTTTT
TRBJ2-7 | TRBV28 | - | TRBD2 | CASSHGREAAHYEQYF | TGTGCCAGCAGTCACGGGAGGGAGGCTGCCCACTACGAGCAGTACTTC
TRBJ2-7 | TRBV6-6 | - | TRBD2 | CASSPQPWGGVQPYEQYF | TGTGCCAGCAGTCCTCAACCTTGGGGGGGTGTCCAACCCTACGAGCAGTACTTC
TRBJ2-1 | TRBV28 | - | TRBD1 | CASSDGTGSRNEQFF | TGTGCCAGCAGCGACGGGACAGGGTCTAGGAATGAGCAGTTCTTC
TRBJ1-4 | TRBV11-3 | - | - | CASSKTGTQGRGYEKLFF | TGTGCCAGCAGCAAAACCGGGACCCAGGGGAGGGGATATGAAAAACTGTTTTTT
TRBJ1-2 | TRBV4-1 | few | - | CASSAPGTNYGYTF | TGCGCCAGCAGCGCACCGGGAACTAACTATGGCTACACCTTC
TRBJ2-5 | TRBV25-1 | - | - | CASSASGEQETQYF | TGTGCCAGCAGTGCCTCAGGGGAACAAGAGACCCAGTACTTC
TRBJ2-3 | TRBV2 | - | - | CASSERNTDTQYF | TGTGCCAGCAGTGAGCGGAACACAGATACGCAGTATTTT
TRBJ1-1 | TRBV9 | - | - | CASSVDWTMDLMNTEAFF | TGTGCCAGCAGCGTAGACTGGACAATGGACCTAATGAACACTGAAGCTTTCTTT
TRBJ2-1 | TRBV13 | - | - | CASSLGRVNEQFF | TGTGCCAGCAGCTTGGGCAGGGTCAATGAGCAGTTCTTC
TRBJ1-6 | TRBV7-9 | - | TRBD1 | CASSPATGGNSPLHF | TGTGCCAGCAGCCCCGCAACAGGGGGGAATTCACCCCTCCACTTT
TRBJ1-2 | TRBV19 | - | TRBD1 | CASTPDRLGYTF | TGTGCCAGTACCCCGGACAGGTTGGGCTACACCTTC
TRBJ2-7 | TRBV5-1 | - | TRBD2 | CASSPLPPSGKDEQYF | TGCGCCAGCAGCCCCTTGCCGCCTAGCGGGAAGGACGAGCAGTACTTC
TRBJ2-3 | TRBV19 | few | - | CASSMGGVTDTQYF | TGTGCCAGTAGTATGGGGGGAGTCACAGATACGCAGTATTTT
TRBJ2-1 | TRBV3-1/TRBV3-2 | - | TRBD2 | CASSQALADAEQFF | TGTGCCAGCAGCCAAGCACTAGCGGACGCTGAGCAGTTCTTC
TRBJ2-2 | TRBV24-1 | - | - | CATSDLALDTGELFF | TGTGCCACCAGTGATTTAGCGTTGGACACCGGGGAGCTGTTTTTT
TRBJ2-1 | TRBV10-3 | - | TRBD1 | CAISESRQGRHNEQFF | TGTGCCATCAGTGAGTCGAGACAGGGGCGGCACAATGAGCAGTTCTTC
TRBJ1-3 | TRBV6-5 | - | - | CASRGDISGNTIYF | TGTGCCAGCAGAGGGGACATCTCTGGAAACACCATATATTTT
TRBJ2-3 | TRBV5-4 | - | TRBD1 | CASSLGGTGADTQYF | TGTGCCAGCAGCTTGGGGGGGACAGGGGCAGATACGCAGTATTTT
TRBJ1-1 | TRBV7-9 | - | - | CASSSFLRGTEAFF | TGTGCCAGCAGCTCCTTCTTAAGGGGCACTGAAGCTTTCTTT
TRBJ2-1 | TRBV5-4 | - | TRBD2 | CASSPRTSGSMEQFF | TGTGCCAGCAGCCCGAGGACTAGCGGGAGTATGGAGCAGTTCTTC
TRBJ2-2 | TRBV5-6 | - | TRBD1 | CASSYGTGSSGELFF | TGTGCCAGCAGTTATGGGACAGGGAGTTCAGGGGAGCTGTTTTTT
TRBJ2-7 | TRBV5-1 | few | - | CASSLDGTYEQYF | TGCGCCAGCAGCTTGGACGGGACCTACGAGCAGTACTTC